This TCR beta chain was identified during a study of identical twins. TCRdb re-derived calls from the 5' RACE reads in MiXCR, one entry per CDR3 protein. The data show about 920,000 distinct CDR3 sequences, about 12% seen once. This clonotype was detected ten times or more. What it binds is unknown. General observations from the study: Twin pairs had excess sharing that was weaker in beta out-of-frame sequences. Twins shared out-of-frame alpha sequences with excess low generation probability.

The CDR3 contains 12 residues. The V gene lost 0 bases and the J gene lost 13 bases, with 13 bases spanning the gap. Per germline, CDR1 DFQATT and CDR2 SNEGSKA (reference sequence). These same data were also listed under a study on yellow fever vaccine responses in identical twins.

This chain joins TRBV20-1 and TRBJ2-1, with D possibly TRBD2 on 6 matching bases. The origin of this receptor is a woman aged 18-35 years in good health. The specimen was PBMCs. CDR3 sequence (DNA): TGCAGTGCTAGAGACCTAGCGCCTCGTCAGTTCTTC. Translated: CSARDLAPRQFF.